This TCR beta chain was captured in a study of T cells in Graves' hyperthyroidism and ophthalmopathy. V lost 2 bases and J 8 bases, leaving 6 bases between the germline ends. Germline V CDR1 and CDR2: MNHEY, SVGEGT. The CDR3 length is 12 residues. RNA transcripts gave rise to amplified TCR beta CDR3 regions. During a first-round RT-PCR of the TCR CDR3, the HTBI primer set was used. TCRdb itself ran the multiplex PCR reads through MiXCR, one entry per CDR3 protein. In the table there are more than 500,000 distinct CDR3 sequences, over 35% of which are singletons. The chain uses TRBV6-2 or TRBV6-3 and TRBJ2-2; D not resolved. Sequenced input: peripheral blood or thyroid tissue (not recorded which). This receptor was identified in an adult woman with Graves' disease, either hyperthyroidism or ophthalmopathy (not recorded which). CDR3 coding DNA: TGTGCCAGCAGTTACCATACAGGGGAGCTGTTTTTT. This gives the protein CASSYHTGELFF.